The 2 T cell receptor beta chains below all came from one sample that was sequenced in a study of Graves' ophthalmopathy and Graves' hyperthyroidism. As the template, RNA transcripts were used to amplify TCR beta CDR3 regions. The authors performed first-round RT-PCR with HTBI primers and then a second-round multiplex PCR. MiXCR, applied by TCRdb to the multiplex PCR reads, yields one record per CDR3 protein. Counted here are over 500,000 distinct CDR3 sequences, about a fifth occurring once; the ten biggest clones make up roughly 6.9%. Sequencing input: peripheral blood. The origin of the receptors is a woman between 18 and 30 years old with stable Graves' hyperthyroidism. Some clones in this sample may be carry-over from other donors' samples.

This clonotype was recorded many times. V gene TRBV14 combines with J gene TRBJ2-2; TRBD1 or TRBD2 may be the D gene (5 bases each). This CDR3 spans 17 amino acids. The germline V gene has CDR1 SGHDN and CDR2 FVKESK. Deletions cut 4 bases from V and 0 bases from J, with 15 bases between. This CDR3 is CASSPPPQGANTGELFF. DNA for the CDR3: TGTGCCAGCAGCCCCCCACCCCAGGGAGCGAACACCGGGGAGCTGTTTTTT.

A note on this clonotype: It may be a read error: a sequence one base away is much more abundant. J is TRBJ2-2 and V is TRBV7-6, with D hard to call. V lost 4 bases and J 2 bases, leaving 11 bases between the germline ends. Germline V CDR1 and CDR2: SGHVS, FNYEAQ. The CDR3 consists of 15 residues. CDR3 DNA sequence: TGTGCCAGCAGCTCGCCTAGGACCAACACCGGGGAGCTGTTTTTT. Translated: CASSSPRTNTGELFF.